The 21 T cell receptor beta chains presented below share a single source sample, sequenced in a study of OX40 agonist ivuxolimab in advanced cancers. Clones were sequenced by immunoSEQ multiplex PCR, and TCRdb holds only the in-frame ones, with some missing. The table records 74,000 or so clones, around 86% of them present only once. The source material was CD4+ or CD8+ T cells sorted from blood, sampled in a trial of the OX40 agonist ivuxolimab. Every receptor here comes from an adult with an advanced solid tumor such as melanoma, head and neck, liver or kidney cancer.

The genes are TRBV6-5 and TRBJ2-3; 10 bases fit TRBD2. V was pared by 8 bases and J by 5 bases, with 10 bases of the junction left unmatched. This CDR3 region has 15 residues. Per the germline V gene, CDR1 is MNHEY and CDR2 is SVGAGI. CDR3 coding DNA: TGTGCCAGCCGGTCCCTAGCGGGAGCTGTAGATACGCAGTATTTT. Its protein is CASRSLAGAVDTQYF.

This chain joins TRBV28 and TRBJ2-1, with 9 bases lining up with TRBD2. CDR1 MDHEN and CDR2 SYDVKM come from the germline V gene. CDR3 size: 16 residues. Trimming removed 7 bases from V and 6 bases from J; junction bases left unmatched: 13. CDR3 sequence: CASTLGGSGSFNEQFF. CDR3 bases: TGTGCCAGCACGCTCGGGGGTAGCGGGAGTTTCAATGAGCAGTTCTTC.

The chain employs TRBV14 and TRBJ1-2, with D hard to call. The germline V and J ends were trimmed by 1 base and 8 bases, with 14 bases remaining between them. This CDR3 has 14 residues. Germline CDR1 reads SGHDN; CDR2 reads FVKESK. CDR3 sequence (DNA): TGTGCCAGCAGCCAAGCCGGGCCGTACGGAGGCTACACCTTC. Translating it yields CASSQAGPYGGYTF.

V is TRBV5-4 and J is TRBJ2-5, with 12 bases matching TRBD2. CDR1 SGHNT and CDR2 YYREEE come from the germline V gene (reference sequence). This CDR3 comprises 16 residues. With V trimmed by 1 base and J by 5 bases, 6 bases remained unmatched. The CDR3 is CASSLFLAGGQETQYF. In DNA form, the CDR3 reads TGTGCCAGCAGCTTGTTCCTAGCGGGGGGGCAGGAGACCCAGTACTTC.

V is TRBV18 and J is TRBJ1-1; D call uncertain. There are 15 residues in the CDR3. V was cut by 0 bases and J by 7 bases, with 15 bases left in between. Germline V gene sequence: CDR1 KGHSH, CDR2 LQKENI. CDR3: CASSPPSGLKDEAFF. The CDR3 DNA reads TGTGCCAGCTCACCACCATCCGGGTTGAAGGATGAAGCTTTCTTT. Using reference TRBV18 and TRBJ1-1 for the parts outside the CDR3, the full variable domain is NAGVMQNPRHLVRRRGQEARLRCSPMKGHSHVYWYRQLPEEGLKFMVYLQKENIIDESGMPKERFSAEFPKEGPSILRIQQVVRGDSAAYFCASSPPSGLKDEAFFGQGTRLTVV.

The chain joins TRBV29-1 to TRBJ1-1; D unresolved. Germline CDR1 reads SQVTM; CDR2 reads ANQGSEA. The CDR3 consists of 13 residues. With 3 bases removed from V and 0 bases from J, the gap between germline ends came to 8 bases. CDR3 sequence: CSVDISMNTEAFF. CDR3 bases: TGCAGCGTTGACATTTCCATGAACACTGAAGCTTTCTTT. The whole variable domain, remainder taken from reference TRBV29-1 and TRBJ1-1, is SAVISQKPSRDICQRGTSLTIQCQVDSQVTMMFWYRQQPGQSLTLIATANQGSEATYESGFVIDKFPISRPNLTFSTLTVSNMSPEDSSIYLCSVDISMNTEAFFGQGTRLTVV.

The genes are TRBV7-2 and TRBJ1-5; no firm D call. The V gene's germline CDR1 is SGHTA and CDR2 FQGNSA. Trimming took 4 bases from V and 2 from J, leaving 6 bases between them. The CDR3 has 13 amino acids. DNA of the CDR3: TGTGCCAGCAGCTCCTGGGGCAATCAGCCCCAGCATTTT. It is translated as CASSSWGNQPQHF. Together with reference TRBV7-2 and TRBJ1-5, the CDR3 gives the full variable domain: GAGVSQSPSNKVTEKGKDVELRCDPISGHTALYWYRQSLGQGLEFLIYFQGNSAPDKSGLPSDRFSAERTGGSVSTLTIQRTQQEDSAVYLCASSSWGNQPQHFGDGTRLSIL.

This chain connects TRBV5-6 to TRBJ1-1; D is ambiguous. The germline V and J ends were trimmed by 0 bases and 1 base, with 10 bases remaining between them. This CDR3 region has 15 residues. Germline V gives CDR1 SGHDT, CDR2 YYEEEE. The CDR3 loop reads CASSLATLENTEAFF. The DNA of the CDR3 is TGTGCCAGCAGCTTGGCGACCTTGGAGAACACTGAAGCTTTCTTT.

The V and J genes are TRBV11-2 and TRBJ1-2, with D unresolved. V lost 1 base, J lost 0 bases, and 6 bases lay in between. CDR1 and CDR2 from the germline V gene are SGHAT and FQNNGV. The length of the CDR3 is 14 residues. CDR3 in DNA: TGTGCCAGCAGCTTAGTACAGCCTAACTATGGCTACACCTTC. Its protein is CASSLVQPNYGYTF.

Note on this clone: Its ends do not fully match the called genes, so a read error is possible. The CDR3 spells CASSPGQANSPLRF. CDR3 in DNA: TGTGCCAGCTCACCCGGACAGGCTAATTCACCCCTCCGCTTT. V usage is TRBV18 and J usage is TRBJ1-6; 7 bases fit TRBD1. CDR3 length: 14 amino acids. Germline V CDR1 and CDR2: KGHSH, LQKENI.

The CDR3, as DNA: TGTGCCAGCAGCTTAGGCCCTCGAGAGCAGTACTTC. The encoded protein is CASSLGPREQYF. The J gene is TRBJ2-7, the V gene TRBV7-2; D not certain. CDR3 size: 12 residues. Looked up from germline, CDR1 is SGHTA and CDR2 is FQGNSA. With 1 base removed from V and 7 bases from J, the gap between germline ends came to 8 bases.

V usage is TRBV7-8 and J usage is TRBJ2-7; the match to TRBD1 covers 7 bases. Germline V gene sequence: CDR1 SGHVS, CDR2 FQNEAQ. With 5 bases clipped from V and 6 bases from J, the junction kept 13 bases outside the gene matches. This CDR3 region has 15 residues. The CDR3 reads CASSLTGTAGGEQYF. In DNA form, the CDR3 reads TGTGCCAGCAGCCTTACAGGGACAGCTGGCGGCGAGCAGTACTTC.

This clone has more than one count but fewer than ten. This chain connects TRBV15 to TRBJ2-7; D call uncertain. The CDR3 is made up of 11 amino acids. CDR1 is LNHNV, CDR2 YYDKDF, per germline (reference sequence). V shed 1 base and J shed 4 bases, with 2 bases lying between them. The CDR3 region is CATSRVYEQYF. The CDR3 bases are TGTGCCACCAGCAGAGTATACGAGCAGTACTTC.

The chain has TRBV28 and TRBJ2-7, with a possible D match to TRBD1 (6 bases). V lost 5 bases and J 2 bases, leaving 13 bases between the germline ends. The CDR3 loop spans 14 amino acids. Germline CDR1 is MDHEN and CDR2 is SYDVKM. CDR3 DNA: TGTGCCAGCAGTCCACCGCAGGGGACCTACGAGCAGTACTTC. As protein: CASSPPQGTYEQYF.

The chain links TRBV11-2 to TRBJ1-4; 7 bases fit TRBD1. With 4 bases clipped from V and 0 bases from J, the junction kept 11 bases outside the gene matches. Germline V gene lookup returns CDR1 SGHAT and CDR2 FQNNGV. The CDR3 totals 18 residues. CDR3 DNA: TGTGCCAGCAGCTCCGGACAGGCCATATATGCAACTAATGAAAAACTGTTTTTT. As protein: CASSSGQAIYATNEKLFF.

This clone was observed once. The V and J genes are TRBV5-4 and TRBJ2-2; D is perhaps TRBD2 (6 bases). Trimming left V 4 bases short and J 5 bases short, with 9 bases between. This CDR3 contains 13 residues. Germline CDR1 is SGHNT and CDR2 is YYREEE (reference sequence). Here the CDR3 reads CASSPGGTGELFF. The CDR3, as DNA: TGTGCCAGCAGCCCCGGGGGTACCGGGGAGCTGTTTTTT.

The chain combines TRBV28 with TRBJ1-2, with D perhaps matching TRBD1 (6 bases). Trimming stripped 7 bases from V and 0 bases from J, with 21 bases between. The germline V gene has CDR1 MDHEN and CDR2 SYDVKM. The CDR3 covers 17 residues. The CDR3 DNA sequence: TGTGCCAGCACTCCCTTAGGCAGGGGCTTACCTAACTATGGCTACACCTTC. The encoded protein is CASTPLGRGLPNYGYTF.

The chain carries TRBV10-1 and TRBJ2-7, with 7 positions matching TRBD1. The CDR3 runs 14 residues. Germline V gene sequence: CDR1 WNHNN, CDR2 SYGVQD (reference sequence). V dropped 8 bases and J dropped 0; count of bases not matched to a gene: 7. Here the CDR3 DNA reads TGCGCCAGCGGTCCGGGACAGCCCTCCTACGAGCAGTACTTC. It translates to CASGPGQPSYEQYF.

V and J are TRBV9 and TRBJ2-3; perhaps TRBD2 as D (5 bases). CDR1 and CDR2 (germline): SGDLS, YYNGEE. The CDR3 is made up of 16 amino acids. V lost 4 bases and J 0 bases, leaving 15 bases between the germline ends. The CDR3 nucleotides are TGTGCCAGCAGCCGTCTGGGAGCACCTAGCACAGATACGCAGTATTTT. Its protein product is CASSRLGAPSTDTQYF.

The chain combines TRBV5-4 with TRBJ1-2; D is ambiguous. Germline lookup yields CDR1 SGHNT and CDR2 YYREEE (reference sequence). V was cut by 4 bases and J by 0 bases, with 7 bases left in between. CDR3 length: 13 residues. The CDR3: CASSEGTNYGYTF. The CDR3 DNA reads as TGTGCCAGCAGCGAGGGCACTAACTATGGCTACACCTTC.

The genes are TRBV30 and TRBJ1-1; no definite D call. V lost 7 bases and J 1 base, leaving 13 bases between the germline ends. CDR3 length: 13 amino acids. Looked up from germline, CDR1 is GTSNPN and CDR2 is SVGIG (reference sequence). CDR3 coding DNA: TGTGCCTTTAAGGCCTCCTGGAACACTGAAGCTTTCTTT. Translated: CAFKASWNTEAFF.